These 10 T cell receptor beta chains came from one sample sequenced in a study of T cell responses to AZD1222 COVID-19 vaccine. Method: immunoSEQ multiplex PCR; TCRdb's copy keeps in-frame clones and lacks some. Here the sample spans fewer than 120,000 clones, around 92% being singletons. The sequencing used peripheral blood, collected on day 0 of AZD1222 vaccination. The receptor source for this set is an adult in good health.

The count of this clone is one. J is TRBJ2-2 and V is TRBV5-1; 9 nucleotides agree with TRBD1. The CDR3 totals 15 residues. Germline loops: CDR1 SGHRS, CDR2 YFSETQ. V was pared by 5 bases and J by 4 bases, with 6 bases of the junction left unmatched. The CDR3, as DNA: TGCGCCAGCAGATCCGGACAGGGGTTCACCGGGGAGCTGTTTTTT. It specifies CASRSGQGFTGELFF.

The genes are TRBV30 and TRBJ1-3; unclear D gene. The CDR3 covers 12 residues. V lost 5 bases and J 6 bases, leaving 11 bases between the germline ends. Per the germline V gene, CDR1 is GTSNPN and CDR2 is SVGIG (reference sequence). In DNA, the CDR3 is TGTGCCTGGTCGACTGACGCAAACACCATATATTTT. Translation: CAWSTDANTIYF.

As regards this clone: The sample holds other DNA sequences that translate to the same CDR3. The gene calls are TRBV5-1 and TRBJ2-7, with 12 bases fitting TRBD2. There are 14 residues in the CDR3. The J segment lost 2 bases and the V segment lost 3 bases, leaving 0 bases of the junction unmatched. Germline CDR1 SGHRS, CDR2 YFSETQ. The CDR3 loop is CASSSSGGAYEQYF. DNA for the CDR3: TGCGCCAGCAGCTCTAGCGGGGGGGCCTACGAGCAGTACTTC.

The rearrangement joins TRBV19 to TRBJ1-3; 8 bases agree with TRBD1. The CDR3 consists of 15 residues. Germline CDR1 LNHDA, CDR2 SQIVND (reference sequence). V shed 7 bases and J 0 bases; nucleotides not matched to a gene: 5. Here the CDR3 reads CASTLDRGSGNTIYF. Here the CDR3 DNA reads TGTGCCAGTACCCTAGACAGGGGCTCTGGAAACACCATATATTTT.

In DNA form, the CDR3 reads TGTGCCAGCCACTCCGGGGGGTATGGCTACACCTTC. It yields the protein CASHSGGYGYTF. The chain has TRBV7-9 and TRBJ1-2; D is perhaps TRBD1 (5 bases). The V gene's germline CDR1 is SEHNR and CDR2 FQNEAQ (reference sequence). V was trimmed by 8 bases and J by 5 bases, leaving 12 bases between them. There are 12 residues in the CDR3.

The J gene is TRBJ2-1, the V gene TRBV7-8; D tentatively fits TRBD1 or TRBD2 (5 bases each). With 7 bases removed from V and 8 bases from J, the gap between germline ends came to 18 bases. This CDR3 is 14 amino acids long. Looked up from germline, CDR1 is SGHVS and CDR2 is FQNEAQ. CDR3 nucleotides: TGTGCCAGCACCCCTGGGGGATACCGGGATGAGCAGTTCTTC. It is translated as CASTPGGYRDEQFF.

The chain recombines TRBV19 with TRBJ1-5, with 7 positions matching TRBD1. The CDR3 contains 14 residues. Trimming at V came to 6 bases and at J to 4 bases, leaving 6 bases not matched to a gene. CDR1 and CDR2 (germline): LNHDA, SQIVND (reference sequence). This chain's CDR3 is CASSLTGQNQPQHF. As DNA, the CDR3 is TGTGCCAGTAGCCTGACAGGGCAAAATCAGCCCCAGCATTTT.

The chain couples TRBV18 to TRBJ1-5; 9 nucleotides align to TRBD1. Trimming at V came to 1 base and at J to 4 bases, leaving 5 bases not matched to a gene. The CDR3 totals 16 residues. Germline CDR1 reads KGHSH; CDR2 reads LQKENI. CDR3 coding DNA: TGTGCCAGCTCACCACTAGACAGGGGGAGGAATCAGCCCCAGCATTTT. Protein: CASSPLDRGRNQPQHF.

This chain uses TRBV10-2 with TRBJ1-3; the D is unclear. The germline V and J ends were trimmed by 8 bases and 0 bases, with 8 bases remaining between them. From germline, CDR1 is WSHSY and CDR2 SAAADI. The CDR3 contains 13 residues. The CDR3 DNA is TGCGCCAGCGGAAGCTCCTCTGGAAACACCATATATTTT. Translated, it gives CASGSSSGNTIYF.

The chain combines TRBV19 with TRBJ1-5, with a possible D match to TRBD1 (5 bases). This CDR3 is built from 15 residues. Germline V CDR1 and CDR2: LNHDA, SQIVND (reference sequence). V was trimmed by 6 bases and J by 3 bases, leaving 15 bases between them. The CDR3 DNA sequence: TGTGCCAGTAGACGGGGGGATTGGGACAATCAGCCCCAGCATTTT. Translation: CASRRGDWDNQPQHF.